This TCR beta chain was obtained from a study of blood T cell repertoires in COVID-19. Looking at the study overall: Nucleic acid was either cDNA or gDNA, and it came from T cells, B-cell-depleted T cells, or PBMCs.

The CDR3 is 13 residues long. CDR1 is SQVTM, CDR2 ANQGSEA, per germline. The V gene lost 6 bases and the J gene lost 9 bases, with 18 bases spanning the gap. Per the original data handling: How many nucleated cells were present was estimated from reference gene primer amplification. Libraries were prepared by immunoSEQ multiplex PCR; TCRdb keeps only in-frame clonotypes and omits some of them. V and J calls and clone size are given by that table; D and trimming were obtained from the DNA. The sample consists of 140,000 to 150,000 clones, approximately 84% of them appearing once. Participants came from some 23 US areas, aged roughly 18 to 95 years.

This rearrangement joins TRBV29-1 to TRBJ1-5; a weak D match, TRBD1 (6 bases). The sequence came from a woman between 45 and 60 years old with acute COVID-19. The specimen sequenced was PBMCs or T cells enriched from blood (not recorded which). The CDR3 bases are TGCAGCGTAGCCCGGGAGGGGGACGGGCCCCAGCATTTT. The encoded protein is CSVAREGDGPQHF.